The TCR beta chain under discussion was sequenced for a study of blood T cell repertoires in COVID-19 (TCRdb year 2020). For the wider study: Samples covering the acute and convalescent phases of COVID-19 were provided by collaborators in the United States, Italy and Spain. The prospective study material was composed of cDNA or gDNA derived from T cells, B-cell-depleted T cells, or PBMCs. Deeply sampled blood TCRbeta repertoires from subjects exposed to, actively infected with, or recovered from COVID-19 were included in the dataset. The repertoires were released in a freely available public database meant as a resource for research on the immune response to SARS-CoV-2. The samples were drawn from two sources: the first 160 participants of the ongoing ImmuneRACE study, and some 1,300 subjects contributed by 6 global collaborators. The sample metadata nearly always contained a de-identified subject ID, COVID-19 status, age in years and sex. Where HLA class I and class II types were available, the types were taken from metadata supplied by the sample provider, not from assay-based typing. The paper as a whole reports these results and caveats: Clinical and demographic metadata were provided uncurated, with the amount varying by source and participant.

TCRbeta CDR3 regions were amplified from genomic DNA by means of the immunoSEQ Assay, a bias-controlled multiplex PCR. Turning to the authors' computational methods: The number of nucleated cells in each sample was estimated from the amplification of reference gene primers within the assay. To quantify the absolute abundance of each unique TCRbeta CDR3 rearrangement, sequence reads were collapsed and filtered. Productive Simpson clonality was computed per sample as the square root of Simpson's diversity index over productive rearrangements. The source is immuneACCESS, and TCRdb retained only in-frame sequences with V and J called. Part of the clones is not carried over; for the studies checked, unresolved V genes explain less than half of this, and the remainder is unexplained. The DNA gave D and trimming, while V, J and clone size come from that table. This sample lists some 390,000 clones; around nine tenths were detected once. The top ten hold 2.5% to 3.5% of the sample.

The collaborating institutions used their own protocols to collect whole blood in K2EDTA tubes. For TCRbeta analysis, collaborator samples were shipped as frozen whole blood, as isolated PBMCs, or as DNA extracted from either sample type. After removal of 6 bases from V and 3 bases from J, the junction retains 4 bases not matched to a gene. There are 13 amino acids in the CDR3, from cysteine to phenylalanine inclusive. Only the CDR3 DNA is retained, 39 bases long and in frame from the first base. The germline V gene specifies MDHEN as CDR1 and SYDVKM as CDR2. A remark on this clone: Its target antigen remains unknown. No quality values exist for individual bases; no much larger clone is one base distant.

The chain couples TRBV28 to TRBJ1-1; 7 bases in the junction line up with TRBD1. The material sequenced was peripheral blood. This sequence was found in a human donor in a cohort sampled during active COVID-19. Read as DNA, the sequence is TGTGCCAGCAGATGGGACAGCGACACTGAAGCTTTCTTT. The resulting protein is CASRWDSDTEAFF. The reference TRBV28 and TRBJ1-1 proteins fill in what lies around the CDR3, so the full variable domain reads DVKVTQSSRYLVKRTGEKVFLECVQDMDHENMFWYRQDPGLGLRLIYFSYDVKMKEKGDIPEGYSVSREKKERFSLILESASTNQTSMYLCASRWDSDTEAFFGQGTRLTVV.